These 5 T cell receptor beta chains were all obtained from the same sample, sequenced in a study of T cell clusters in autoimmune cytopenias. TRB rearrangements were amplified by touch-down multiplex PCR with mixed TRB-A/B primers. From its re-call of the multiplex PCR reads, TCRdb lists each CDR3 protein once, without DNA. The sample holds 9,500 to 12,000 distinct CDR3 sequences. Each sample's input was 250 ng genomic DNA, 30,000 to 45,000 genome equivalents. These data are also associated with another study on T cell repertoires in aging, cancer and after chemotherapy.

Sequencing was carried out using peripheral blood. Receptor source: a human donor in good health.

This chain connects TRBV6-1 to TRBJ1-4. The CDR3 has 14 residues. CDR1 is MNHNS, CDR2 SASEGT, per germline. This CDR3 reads CASSEVSSNEKLFF.

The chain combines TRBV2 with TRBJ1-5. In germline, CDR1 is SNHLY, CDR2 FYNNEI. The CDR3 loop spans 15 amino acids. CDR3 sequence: CASTGRGYSNQPQHF.

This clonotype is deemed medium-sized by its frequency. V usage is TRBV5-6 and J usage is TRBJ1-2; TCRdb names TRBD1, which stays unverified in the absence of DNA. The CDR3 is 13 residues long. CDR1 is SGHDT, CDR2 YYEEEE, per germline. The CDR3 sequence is CASSFQGDYGYTF.

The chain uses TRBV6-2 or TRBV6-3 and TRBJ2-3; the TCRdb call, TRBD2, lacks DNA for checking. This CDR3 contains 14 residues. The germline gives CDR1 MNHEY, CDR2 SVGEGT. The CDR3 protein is CASIGPGGPDTQYF.

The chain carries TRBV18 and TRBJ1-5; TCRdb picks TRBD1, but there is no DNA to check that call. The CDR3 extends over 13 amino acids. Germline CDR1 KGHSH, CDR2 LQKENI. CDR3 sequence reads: CASSPGGFQPQHF. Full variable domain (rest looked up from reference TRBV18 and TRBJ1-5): NAGVMQNPRHLVRRRGQEARLRCSPMKGHSHVYWYRQLPEEGLKFMVYLQKENIIDESGMPKERFSAEFPKEGPSILRIQQVVRGDSAAYFCASSPGGFQPQHFGDGTRLSIL.